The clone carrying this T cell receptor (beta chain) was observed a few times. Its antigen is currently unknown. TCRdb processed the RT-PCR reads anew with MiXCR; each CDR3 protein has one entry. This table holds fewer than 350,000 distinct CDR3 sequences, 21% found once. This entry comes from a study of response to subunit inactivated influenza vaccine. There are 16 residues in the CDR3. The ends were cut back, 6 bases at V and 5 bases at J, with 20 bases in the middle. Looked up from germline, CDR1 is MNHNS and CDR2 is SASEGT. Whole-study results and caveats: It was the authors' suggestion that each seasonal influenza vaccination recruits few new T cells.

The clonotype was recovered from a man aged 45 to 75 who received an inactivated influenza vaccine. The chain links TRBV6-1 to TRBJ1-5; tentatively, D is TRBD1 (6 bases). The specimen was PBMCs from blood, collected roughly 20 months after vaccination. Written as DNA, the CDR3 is TGTGCCAGCAGCCTATTGGGACGAGGGGGGCATCAGCCCCAGCATTTT. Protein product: CASSLLGRGGHQPQHF.